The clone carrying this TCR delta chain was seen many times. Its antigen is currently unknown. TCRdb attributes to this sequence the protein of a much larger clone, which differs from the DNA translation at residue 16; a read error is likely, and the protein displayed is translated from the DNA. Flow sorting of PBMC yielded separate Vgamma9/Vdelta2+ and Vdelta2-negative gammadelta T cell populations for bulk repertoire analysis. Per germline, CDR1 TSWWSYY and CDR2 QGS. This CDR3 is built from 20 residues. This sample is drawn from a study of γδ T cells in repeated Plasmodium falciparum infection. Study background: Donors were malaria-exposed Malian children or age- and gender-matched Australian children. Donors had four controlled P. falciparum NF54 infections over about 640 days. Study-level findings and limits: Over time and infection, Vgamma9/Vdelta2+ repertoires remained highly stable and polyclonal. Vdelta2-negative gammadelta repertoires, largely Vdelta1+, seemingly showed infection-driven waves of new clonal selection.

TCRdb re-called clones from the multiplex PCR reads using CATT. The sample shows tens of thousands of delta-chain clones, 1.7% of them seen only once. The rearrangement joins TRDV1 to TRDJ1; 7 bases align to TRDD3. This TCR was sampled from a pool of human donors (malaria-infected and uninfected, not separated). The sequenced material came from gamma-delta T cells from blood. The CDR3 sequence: CALGEIRPWKQGDHTNKLIF. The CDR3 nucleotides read TGTGCTCTTGGGGAAATCCGGCCTTGGAAGCAGGGGGATCACACCAATAAACTCATCTTT.